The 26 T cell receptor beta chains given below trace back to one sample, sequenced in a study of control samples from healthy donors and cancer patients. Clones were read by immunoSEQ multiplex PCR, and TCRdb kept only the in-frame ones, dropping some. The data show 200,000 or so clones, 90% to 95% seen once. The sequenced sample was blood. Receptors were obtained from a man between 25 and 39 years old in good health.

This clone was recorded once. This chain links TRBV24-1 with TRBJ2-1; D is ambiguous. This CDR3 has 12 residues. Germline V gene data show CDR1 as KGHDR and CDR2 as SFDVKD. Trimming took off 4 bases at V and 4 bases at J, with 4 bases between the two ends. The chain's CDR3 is CATSDWYNEQFF. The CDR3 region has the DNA TGTGCCACCAGTGACTGGTACAATGAGCAGTTCTTC.

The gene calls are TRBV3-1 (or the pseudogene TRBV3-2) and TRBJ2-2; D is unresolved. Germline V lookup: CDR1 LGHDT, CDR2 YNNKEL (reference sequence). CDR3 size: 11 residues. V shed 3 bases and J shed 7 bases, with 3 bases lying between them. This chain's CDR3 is CASSQSGELFF. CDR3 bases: TGTGCCAGCAGCCAGAGCGGGGAGCTGTTTTTT.

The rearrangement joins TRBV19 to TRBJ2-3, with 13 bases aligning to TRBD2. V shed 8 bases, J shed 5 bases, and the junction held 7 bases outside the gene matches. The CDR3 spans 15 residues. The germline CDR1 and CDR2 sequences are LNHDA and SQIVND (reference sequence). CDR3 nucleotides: TGTGCCAGTCTTCCGACTAGCGGGGGGTTAGATACGCAGTATTTT. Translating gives CASLPTSGGLDTQYF. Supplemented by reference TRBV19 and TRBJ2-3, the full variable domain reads DGGITQSPKYLFRKEGQNVTLSCEQNLNHDAMYWYRQDPGQGLRLIYYSQIVNDFQKGDIAEGYSVSREKKESFPLTVTSAQKNPTAFYLCASLPTSGGLDTQYFGPGTRLTVL.

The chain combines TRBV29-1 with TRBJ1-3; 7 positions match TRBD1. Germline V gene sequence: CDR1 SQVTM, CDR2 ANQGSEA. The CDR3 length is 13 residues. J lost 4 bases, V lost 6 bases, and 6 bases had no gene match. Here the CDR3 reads CSVETGVGNTIYF. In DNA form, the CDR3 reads TGCAGCGTCGAAACAGGGGTCGGAAACACCATATATTTT.

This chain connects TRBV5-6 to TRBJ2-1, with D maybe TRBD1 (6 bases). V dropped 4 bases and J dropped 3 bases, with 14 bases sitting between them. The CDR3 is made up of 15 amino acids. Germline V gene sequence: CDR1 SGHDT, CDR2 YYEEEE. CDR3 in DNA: TGTGCCAGCAGCCCCACTTTACAGGGCTACAATGAGCAGTTCTTC. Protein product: CASSPTLQGYNEQFF.

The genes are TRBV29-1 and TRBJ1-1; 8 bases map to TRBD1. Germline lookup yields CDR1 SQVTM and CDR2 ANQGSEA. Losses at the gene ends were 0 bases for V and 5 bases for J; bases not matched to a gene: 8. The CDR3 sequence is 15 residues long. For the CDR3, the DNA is TGCAGCGTTGAAGAGCGACGCAGGGGGCGGACTGAAGCTTTCTTT. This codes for CSVEERRRGRTEAFF.

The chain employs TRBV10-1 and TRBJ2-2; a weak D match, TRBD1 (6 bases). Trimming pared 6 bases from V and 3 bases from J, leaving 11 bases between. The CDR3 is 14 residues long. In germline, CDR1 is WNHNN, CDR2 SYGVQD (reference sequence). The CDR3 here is CASRVGADTGELFF. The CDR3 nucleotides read TGCGCCAGCAGAGTGGGGGCGGACACCGGGGAGCTGTTTTTT.

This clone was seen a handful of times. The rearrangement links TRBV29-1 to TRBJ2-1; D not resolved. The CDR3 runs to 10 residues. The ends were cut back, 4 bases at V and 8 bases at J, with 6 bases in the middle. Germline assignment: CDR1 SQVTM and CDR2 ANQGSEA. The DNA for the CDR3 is TGCAGCGTTGTTCAGCATGAGCAGTTCTTC. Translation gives CSVVQHEQFF.

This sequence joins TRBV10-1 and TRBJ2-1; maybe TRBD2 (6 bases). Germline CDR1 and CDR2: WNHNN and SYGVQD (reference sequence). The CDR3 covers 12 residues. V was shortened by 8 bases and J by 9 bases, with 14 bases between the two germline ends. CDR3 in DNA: TGCGCCAGCCGGGGGACCTACGGTGAGCAGTTCTTC. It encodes CASRGTYGEQFF.

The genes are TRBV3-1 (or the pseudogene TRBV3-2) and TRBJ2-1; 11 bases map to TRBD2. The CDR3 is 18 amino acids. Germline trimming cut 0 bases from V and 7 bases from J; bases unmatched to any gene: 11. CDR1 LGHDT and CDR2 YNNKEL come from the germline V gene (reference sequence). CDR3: CASSQDRVSGGAENEQFF. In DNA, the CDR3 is TGTGCCAGCAGCCAAGATCGTGTTAGCGGGGGGGCTGAGAATGAGCAGTTCTTC.

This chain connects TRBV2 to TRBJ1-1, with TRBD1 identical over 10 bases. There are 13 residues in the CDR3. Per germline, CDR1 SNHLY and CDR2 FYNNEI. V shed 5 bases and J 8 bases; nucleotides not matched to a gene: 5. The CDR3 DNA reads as TGTGCCAGCAGTTTGGGACAGGGGATGGAAGCTTTCTTT. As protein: CASSLGQGMEAFF. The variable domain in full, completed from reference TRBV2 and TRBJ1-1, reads EPEVTQTPSHQVTQMGQEVILRCVPISNHLYFYWYRQILGQKVEFLVSFYNNEISEKSEIFDDQFSVERPDGSNFTLKIRSTKLEDSAMYFCASSLGQGMEAFFGQGTRLTVV.

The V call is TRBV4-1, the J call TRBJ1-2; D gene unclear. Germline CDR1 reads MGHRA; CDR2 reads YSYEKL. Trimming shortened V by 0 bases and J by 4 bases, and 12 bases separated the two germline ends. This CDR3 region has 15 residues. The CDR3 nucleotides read TGCGCCAGCAGCCAAGATCAGGTGGCGATCTATGGCTACACCTTC. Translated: CASSQDQVAIYGYTF.

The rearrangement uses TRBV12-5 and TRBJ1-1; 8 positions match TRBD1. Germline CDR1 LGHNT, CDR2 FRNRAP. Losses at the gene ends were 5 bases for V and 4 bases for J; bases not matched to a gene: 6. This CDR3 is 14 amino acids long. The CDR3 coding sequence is TGTGCTAGTGGTATCTTCAGGGGGCCCACTGAAGCTTTCTTT. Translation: CASGIFRGPTEAFF.

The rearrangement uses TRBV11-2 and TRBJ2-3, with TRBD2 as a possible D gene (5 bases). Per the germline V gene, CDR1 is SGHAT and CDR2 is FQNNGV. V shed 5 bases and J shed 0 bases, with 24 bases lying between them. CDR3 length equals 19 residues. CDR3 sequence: CASSLRDRGTHGSTDTQYF. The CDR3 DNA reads TGTGCCAGCAGCCTGAGAGATCGGGGAACCCACGGGAGCACAGATACGCAGTATTTT.

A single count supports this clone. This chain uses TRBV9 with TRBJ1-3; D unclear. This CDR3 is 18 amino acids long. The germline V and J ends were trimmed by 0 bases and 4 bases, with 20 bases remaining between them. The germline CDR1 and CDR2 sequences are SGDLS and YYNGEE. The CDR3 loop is CASSVAGHSSGGGNTIYF. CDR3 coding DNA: TGTGCCAGCAGCGTAGCGGGCCACAGTTCCGGCGGGGGAAACACCATATATTTT.

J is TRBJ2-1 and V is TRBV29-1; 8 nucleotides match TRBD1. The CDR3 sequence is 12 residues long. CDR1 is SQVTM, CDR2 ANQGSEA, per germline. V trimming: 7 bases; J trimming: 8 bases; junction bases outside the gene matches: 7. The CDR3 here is CSAGTGDDEQFF. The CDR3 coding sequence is TGCAGCGCTGGGACAGGAGACGATGAGCAGTTCTTC.

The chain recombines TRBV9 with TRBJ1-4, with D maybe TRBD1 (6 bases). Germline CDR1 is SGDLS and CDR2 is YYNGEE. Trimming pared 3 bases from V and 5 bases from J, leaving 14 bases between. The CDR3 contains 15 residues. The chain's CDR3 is CASSAGQQGNEKLFF. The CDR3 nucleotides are TGTGCCAGCAGCGCGGGACAACAGGGCAATGAAAAACTGTTTTTT.

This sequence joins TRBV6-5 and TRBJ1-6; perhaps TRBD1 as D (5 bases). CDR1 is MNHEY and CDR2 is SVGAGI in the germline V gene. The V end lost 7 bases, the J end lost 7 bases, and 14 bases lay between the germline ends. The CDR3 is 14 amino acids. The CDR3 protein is CASNLGGFNSPLHF. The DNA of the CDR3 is TGTGCCAGCAATTTGGGGGGTTTCAATTCACCCCTCCACTTT.

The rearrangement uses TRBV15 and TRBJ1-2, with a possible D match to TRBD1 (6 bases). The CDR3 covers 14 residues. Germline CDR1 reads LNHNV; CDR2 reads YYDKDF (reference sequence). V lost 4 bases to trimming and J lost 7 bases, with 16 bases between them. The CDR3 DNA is TGTGCCACCAGCAACGAGGGGGTCGAGGTTGGCTACACCTTC. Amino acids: CATSNEGVEVGYTF. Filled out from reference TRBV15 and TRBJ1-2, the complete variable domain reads DAMVIQNPRYQVTQFGKPVTLSCSQTLNHNVMYWYQQKSSQAPKLLFHYYDKDFNNEADTPDNFQSRRPNTSFCFLDIRSPGLGDTAMYLCATSNEGVEVGYTFGSGTRLTVV.

The CDR3 DNA reads TGTGCCAGCAGTGAACCCATGACCGGGGGGCAGTTCTTC. As protein: CASSEPMTGGQFF. The genes are TRBV25-1 and TRBJ2-1; a weak D match, TRBD2 (6 bases). This CDR3 contains 13 residues. The ends were cut back, 2 bases at V and 12 bases at J, with 14 bases in the middle. Germline V CDR1 and CDR2: MGHDK, SYGVNS.

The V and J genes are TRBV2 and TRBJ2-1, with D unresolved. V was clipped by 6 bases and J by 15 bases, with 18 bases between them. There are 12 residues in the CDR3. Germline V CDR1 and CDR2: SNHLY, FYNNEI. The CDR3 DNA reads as TGTGCCAGCAGCGGATCGTACTCCTACCGGTTCTTC. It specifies CASSGSYSYRFF.

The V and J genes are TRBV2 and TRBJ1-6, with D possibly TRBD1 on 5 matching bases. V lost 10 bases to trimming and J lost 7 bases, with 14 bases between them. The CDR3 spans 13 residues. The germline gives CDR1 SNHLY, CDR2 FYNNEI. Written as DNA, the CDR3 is TGTGCCACCAAGGGACCGAGAAATTCACCCCTCCACTTT. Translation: CATKGPRNSPLHF.

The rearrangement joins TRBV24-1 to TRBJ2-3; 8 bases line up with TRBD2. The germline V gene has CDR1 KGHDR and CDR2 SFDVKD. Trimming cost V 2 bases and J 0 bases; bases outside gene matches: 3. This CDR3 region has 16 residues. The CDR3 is CATSDSRLASTDTQYF. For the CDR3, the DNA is TGTGCCACCAGTGATTCCCGACTAGCGAGCACAGATACGCAGTATTTT.

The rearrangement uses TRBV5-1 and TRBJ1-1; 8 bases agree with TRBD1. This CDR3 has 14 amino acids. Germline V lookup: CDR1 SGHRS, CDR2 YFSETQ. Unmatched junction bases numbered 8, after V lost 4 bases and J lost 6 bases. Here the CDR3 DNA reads TGCGCCAGCAGCCCCGGACAGGGAGCGGCTGAAGCTTTCTTT. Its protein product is CASSPGQGAAEAFF.

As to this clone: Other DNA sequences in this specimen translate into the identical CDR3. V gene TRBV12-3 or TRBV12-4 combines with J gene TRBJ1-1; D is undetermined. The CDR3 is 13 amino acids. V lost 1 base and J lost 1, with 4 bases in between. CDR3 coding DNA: TGTGCCAGCAGTTTAGGGGAGAACACTGAAGCTTTCTTT. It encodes CASSLGENTEAFF.

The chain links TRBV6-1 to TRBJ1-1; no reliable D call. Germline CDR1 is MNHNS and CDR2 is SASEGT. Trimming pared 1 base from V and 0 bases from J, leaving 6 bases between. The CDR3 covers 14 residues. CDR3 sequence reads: CASSEERLNTEAFF. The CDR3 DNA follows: TGTGCCAGCAGTGAAGAGCGACTGAACACTGAAGCTTTCTTT.